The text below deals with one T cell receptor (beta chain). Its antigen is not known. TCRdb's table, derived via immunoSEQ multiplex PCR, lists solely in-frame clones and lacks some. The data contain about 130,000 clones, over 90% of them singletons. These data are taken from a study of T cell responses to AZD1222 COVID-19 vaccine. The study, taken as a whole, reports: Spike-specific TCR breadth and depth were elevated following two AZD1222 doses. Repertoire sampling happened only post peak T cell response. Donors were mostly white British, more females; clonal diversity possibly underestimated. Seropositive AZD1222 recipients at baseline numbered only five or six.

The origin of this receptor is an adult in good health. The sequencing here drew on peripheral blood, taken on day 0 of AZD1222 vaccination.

CDR3 sequence (DNA): TGTGCCAGCAGCCGGCGGGAGACCCACGAGCAGTACTTC. Translated, it gives CASSRRETHEQYF. The rearrangement links TRBV27 to TRBJ2-7; 7 bases line up with TRBD2. This CDR3 region has 13 residues. After removal of 6 bases from V and 5 bases from J, the junction contained 7 bases not matched to a gene. Germline V lookup: CDR1 MNHEY, CDR2 SMNVEV (reference sequence).